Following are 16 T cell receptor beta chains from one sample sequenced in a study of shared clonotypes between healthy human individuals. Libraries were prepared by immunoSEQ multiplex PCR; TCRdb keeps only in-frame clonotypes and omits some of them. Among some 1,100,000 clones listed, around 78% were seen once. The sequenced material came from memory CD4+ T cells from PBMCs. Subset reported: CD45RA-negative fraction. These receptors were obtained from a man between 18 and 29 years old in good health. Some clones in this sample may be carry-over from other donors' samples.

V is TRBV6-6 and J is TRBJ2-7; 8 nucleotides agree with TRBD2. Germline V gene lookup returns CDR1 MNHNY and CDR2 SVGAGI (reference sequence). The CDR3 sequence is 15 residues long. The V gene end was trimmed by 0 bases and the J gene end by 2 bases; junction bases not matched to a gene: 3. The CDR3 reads CASSYSLAGTYEQYF. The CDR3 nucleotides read TGTGCCAGCAGTTACTCTCTAGCGGGTACCTACGAGCAGTACTTC.

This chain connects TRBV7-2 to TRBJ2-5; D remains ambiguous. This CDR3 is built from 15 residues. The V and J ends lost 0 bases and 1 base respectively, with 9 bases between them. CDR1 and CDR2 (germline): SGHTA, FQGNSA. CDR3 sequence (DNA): TGTGCCAGCAGCTTAGCGGGATCTTTCCAAGAGACCCAGTACTTC. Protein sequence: CASSLAGSFQETQYF. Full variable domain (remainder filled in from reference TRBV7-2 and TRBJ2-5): GAGVSQSPSNKVTEKGKDVELRCDPISGHTALYWYRQSLGQGLEFLIYFQGNSAPDKSGLPSDRFSAERTGGSVSTLTIQRTQQEDSAVYLCASSLAGSFQETQYFGPGTRLLVL.

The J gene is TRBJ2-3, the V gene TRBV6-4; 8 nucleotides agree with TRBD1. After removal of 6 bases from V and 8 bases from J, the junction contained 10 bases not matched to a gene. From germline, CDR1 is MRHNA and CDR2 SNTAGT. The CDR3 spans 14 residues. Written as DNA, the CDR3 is TGTGCCAGCAGAGGACAGGGAAAAACGGGTACGCAGTATTTT. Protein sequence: CASRGQGKTGTQYF.

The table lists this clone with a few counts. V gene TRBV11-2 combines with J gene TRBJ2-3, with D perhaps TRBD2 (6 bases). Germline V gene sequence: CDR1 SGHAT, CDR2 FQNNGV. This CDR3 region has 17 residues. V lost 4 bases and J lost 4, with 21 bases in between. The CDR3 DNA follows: TGTGCCAGCAGCTCTTATCGCCTTGCTAGCGAGGCAGATACGCAGTATTTT. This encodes CASSSYRLASEADTQYF.

CDR3 residues: CASSFGTGAHYEQYF. CDR3 coding DNA: TGCGCCAGCAGCTTCGGGACAGGAGCACACTACGAGCAGTACTTC. The chain uses TRBV5-1 and TRBJ2-7, with 8 bases lining up with TRBD1. V lost 2 bases to trimming and J lost 3 bases; unmatched junction nucleotides: 7. Germline V CDR1 and CDR2: SGHRS, YFSETQ. The CDR3 spans 15 residues. The full variable domain, its missing parts supplied by reference TRBV5-1 and TRBJ2-7, is KAGVTQTPRYLIKTRGQQVTLSCSPISGHRSVSWYQQTPGQGLQFLFEYFSETQRNKGNFPGRFSGRQFSNSRSEMNVSTLELGDSALYLCASSFGTGAHYEQYFGPGTRLTVT.

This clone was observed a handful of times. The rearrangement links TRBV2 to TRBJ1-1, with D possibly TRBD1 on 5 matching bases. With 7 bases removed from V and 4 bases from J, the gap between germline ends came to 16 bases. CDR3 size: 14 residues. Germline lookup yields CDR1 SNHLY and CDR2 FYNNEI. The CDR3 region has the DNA TGTGCCAGCACCCGGGACGAGGGAGTCACTGAAGCTTTCTTT. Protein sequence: CASTRDEGVTEAFF.

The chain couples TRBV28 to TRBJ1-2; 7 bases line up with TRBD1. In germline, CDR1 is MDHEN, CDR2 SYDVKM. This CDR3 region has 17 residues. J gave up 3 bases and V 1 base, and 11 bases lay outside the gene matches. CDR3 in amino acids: CASSLYVLPDRDYGYTF. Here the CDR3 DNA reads TGTGCCAGCAGTTTATATGTACTACCCGACAGGGACTATGGCTACACCTTC.

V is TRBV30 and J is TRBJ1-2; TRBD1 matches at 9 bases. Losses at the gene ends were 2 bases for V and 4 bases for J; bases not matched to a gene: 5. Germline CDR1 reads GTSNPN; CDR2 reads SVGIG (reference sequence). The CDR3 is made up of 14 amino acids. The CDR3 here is CAWSLDRGAYGYTF. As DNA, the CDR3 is TGTGCCTGGAGTCTTGACAGGGGGGCCTATGGCTACACCTTC.

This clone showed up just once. The CDR3 coding sequence is TGTGCCAGCAGCTCCGACAGGGTGGCGGAGACCCAGTACTTC. It translates to CASSSDRVAETQYF. The V gene is TRBV11-2, the J gene TRBJ2-5, with 7 nucleotides matching TRBD1. The germline CDR1 and CDR2 sequences are SGHAT and FQNNGV. After removal of 4 bases from V and 5 bases from J, the junction contained 7 bases not matched to a gene. The length of the CDR3 is 14 residues.

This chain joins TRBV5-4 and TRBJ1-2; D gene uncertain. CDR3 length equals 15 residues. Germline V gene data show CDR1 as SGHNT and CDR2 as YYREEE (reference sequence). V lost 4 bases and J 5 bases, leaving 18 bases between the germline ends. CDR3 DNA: TGTGCCAGCAGCGTTGCCCGGGCAACATTTTATGGCTACACCTTC. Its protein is CASSVARATFYGYTF.

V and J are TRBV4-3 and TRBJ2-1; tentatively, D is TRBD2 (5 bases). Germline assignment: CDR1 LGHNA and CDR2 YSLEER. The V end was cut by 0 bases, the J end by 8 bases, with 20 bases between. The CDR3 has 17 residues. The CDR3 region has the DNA TGCGCCAGCAGCCAAGACCGGGGTAGCTCATGGGCAGATGAGCAGTTCTTC. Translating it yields CASSQDRGSSWADEQFF.

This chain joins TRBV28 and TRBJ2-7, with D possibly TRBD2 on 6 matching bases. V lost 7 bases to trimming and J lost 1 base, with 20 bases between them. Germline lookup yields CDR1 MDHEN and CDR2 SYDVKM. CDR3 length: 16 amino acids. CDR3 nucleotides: TGTGCCAGCACCACTTTGAGCGGGTTCCCTTCCTACGAGCAGTACTTC. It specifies CASTTLSGFPSYEQYF.

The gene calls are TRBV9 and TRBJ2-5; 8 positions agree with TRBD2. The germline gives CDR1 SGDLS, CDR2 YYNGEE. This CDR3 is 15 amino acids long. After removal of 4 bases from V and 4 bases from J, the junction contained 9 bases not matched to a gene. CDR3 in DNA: TGTGCCAGCAGCACCGGAGCGGGAGCGGCAGAGACCCAGTACTTC. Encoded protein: CASSTGAGAAETQYF.

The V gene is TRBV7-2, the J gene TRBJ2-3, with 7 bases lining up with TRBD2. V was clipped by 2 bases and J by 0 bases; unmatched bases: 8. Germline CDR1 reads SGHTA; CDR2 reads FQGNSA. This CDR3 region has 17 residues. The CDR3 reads CASSLFAVSGSTDTQYF. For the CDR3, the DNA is TGTGCCAGCAGCTTATTTGCCGTTAGCGGGAGCACAGATACGCAGTATTTT. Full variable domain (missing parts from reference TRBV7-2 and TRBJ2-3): GAGVSQSPSNKVTEKGKDVELRCDPISGHTALYWYRQSLGQGLEFLIYFQGNSAPDKSGLPSDRFSAERTGGSVSTLTIQRTQQEDSAVYLCASSLFAVSGSTDTQYFGPGTRLTVL.

As DNA, the CDR3 is TGTGCCAGCAGCGCAGACAGGTTCTTGGGCACCGGGGAGCTGTTTTTT. Translated: CASSADRFLGTGELFF. The rearrangement uses TRBV7-3 and TRBJ2-2, with TRBD1 as a possible D gene (6 bases). This CDR3 region has 16 residues. The germline V gene has CDR1 SGHTA and CDR2 FQGTGA. V gave up 5 bases and J gave up 4 bases, with 17 bases separating them.

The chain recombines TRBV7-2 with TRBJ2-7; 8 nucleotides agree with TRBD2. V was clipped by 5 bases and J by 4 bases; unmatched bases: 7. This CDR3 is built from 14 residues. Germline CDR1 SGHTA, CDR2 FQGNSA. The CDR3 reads CASSDQSGRYEQYF. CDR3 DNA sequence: TGTGCCAGCAGCGATCAAAGCGGGAGATACGAGCAGTACTTC.